This T cell receptor beta chain was sequenced in a study of CD8+ T cells in alopecia areata. Study-wide findings and caveats: Among patients, TCR sharing was less clear than in mice, a difference possibly due in part to HLA diversity in the patient population.

As for treatment: oral pan-JAK inhibitor, 5-10 mg twice daily. The sample holds a few counts of this clone. Antigen unknown. RNA was extracted and reverse transcribed into cDNA as the sequencing template. Produced via immunoSEQ multiplex PCR; TCRdb's table is partial and in-frame only. The top ten clones hold roughly 0.71% of a sample with roughly 190,000 clones, 60% of them seen once. The source was CD4+ T cells sorted from blood, collected at week 4, from a patient treated with tofacitinib. The clonotype originates from a human donor with alopecia areata.

CDR3 in DNA: TGTGCCAGCATACTAGACCGGGAGCTGTTTTTT. Encoded protein: CASILDRELFF. The V call is TRBV28, the J call TRBJ2-2, with D maybe TRBD2 (5 bases). Trimming cost V 7 bases and J 9 bases, with 9 bases left between them. The CDR3 sequence is 11 residues long. Germline CDR1 reads MDHEN; CDR2 reads SYDVKM.